This TCR beta chain was sequenced for a study of blood T cell repertoires in COVID-19. Per germline, CDR1 SQVTM and CDR2 ANQGSEA. There are 12 residues in the CDR3. V shed 7 bases and J 6 bases; nucleotides not matched to a gene: 6. In the original workflow: Reference gene primer amplification in the assay estimated nucleated cell counts. Here immunoSEQ multiplex PCR was the method, and the copy in TCRdb shows in-frame clones only, minus some. V and J calls and clone size are as listed in that table; D and trimming were resolved from the DNA. The data hold approximately 180,000 clones, with approximately 85% observed a single time. Points on this clone: Other DNA sequences of this sample code for an identical CDR3.

This clonotype originated in a man aged 60 to 69 with acute or convalescent COVID-19. Sequencing was carried out using peripheral blood. The chain couples TRBV29-1 to TRBJ1-2, with 9 bases lining up with TRBD1. In DNA, the CDR3 is TGCAGCGCCAAGGGACAGGGTGATGGCTACACCTTC. Its translation: CSAKGQGDGYTF. Variable domain in full (rest from reference TRBV29-1 and TRBJ1-2): SAVISQKPSRDICQRGTSLTIQCQVDSQVTMMFWYRQQPGQSLTLIATANQGSEATYESGFVIDKFPISRPNLTFSTLTVSNMSPEDSSIYLCSAKGQGDGYTFGSGTRLTVV.